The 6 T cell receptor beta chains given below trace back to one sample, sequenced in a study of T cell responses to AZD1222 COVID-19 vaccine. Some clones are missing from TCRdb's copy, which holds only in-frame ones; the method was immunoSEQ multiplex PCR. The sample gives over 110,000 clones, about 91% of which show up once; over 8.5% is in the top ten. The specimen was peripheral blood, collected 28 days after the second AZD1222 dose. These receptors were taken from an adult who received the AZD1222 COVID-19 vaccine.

This CDR3 reads CASSASLGNEQFF. The CDR3 coding sequence is TGTGCCAGCAGTGCCAGCCTAGGAAATGAGCAGTTCTTC. J is TRBJ2-1 and V is TRBV27; D is ambiguous. This CDR3 is built from 13 residues. Trimming pared 5 bases from V and 7 bases from J, leaving 12 bases between. CDR1 and CDR2 from the germline V gene are MNHEY and SMNVEV (reference sequence).

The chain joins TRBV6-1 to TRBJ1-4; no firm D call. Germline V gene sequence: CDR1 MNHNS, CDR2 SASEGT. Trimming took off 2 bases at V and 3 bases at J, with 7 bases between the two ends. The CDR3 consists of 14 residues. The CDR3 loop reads CASSEWGANEKLFF. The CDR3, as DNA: TGTGCCAGCAGTGAATGGGGAGCTAATGAAAAACTGTTTTTT.

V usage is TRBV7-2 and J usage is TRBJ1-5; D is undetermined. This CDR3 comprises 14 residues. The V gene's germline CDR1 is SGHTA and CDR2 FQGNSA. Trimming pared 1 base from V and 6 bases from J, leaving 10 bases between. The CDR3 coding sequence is TGTGCCAGCAGCTTAGGGCGGGTTGGTCAGCCCCAGCATTTT. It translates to CASSLGRVGQPQHF. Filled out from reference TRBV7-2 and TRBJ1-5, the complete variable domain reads GAGVSQSPSNKVTEKGKDVELRCDPISGHTALYWYRQSLGQGLEFLIYFQGNSAPDKSGLPSDRFSAERTGGSVSTLTIQRTQQEDSAVYLCASSLGRVGQPQHFGDGTRLSIL.

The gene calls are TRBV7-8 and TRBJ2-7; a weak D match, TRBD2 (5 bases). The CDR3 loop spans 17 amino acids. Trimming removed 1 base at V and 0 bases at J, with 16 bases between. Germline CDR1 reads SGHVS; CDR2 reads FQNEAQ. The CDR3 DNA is TGTGCCAGCAGCTTAGTTCAAGGTAGCGCGTACTCCTACGAGCAGTACTTC. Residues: CASSLVQGSAYSYEQYF.

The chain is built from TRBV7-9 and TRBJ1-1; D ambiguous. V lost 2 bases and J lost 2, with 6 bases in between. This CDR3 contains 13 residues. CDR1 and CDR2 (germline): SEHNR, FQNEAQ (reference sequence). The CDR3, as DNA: TGTGCCAGCAGCTTAAACGACAACACTGAAGCTTTCTTT. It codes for CASSLNDNTEAFF.

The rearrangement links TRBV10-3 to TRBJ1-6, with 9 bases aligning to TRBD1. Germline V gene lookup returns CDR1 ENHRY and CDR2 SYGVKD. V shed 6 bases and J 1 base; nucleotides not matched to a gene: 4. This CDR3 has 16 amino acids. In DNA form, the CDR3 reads TGTGCCATCAGGAAGACAGGGGGTTCCTATAATTCACCCCTCCACTTT. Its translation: CAIRKTGGSYNSPLHF.